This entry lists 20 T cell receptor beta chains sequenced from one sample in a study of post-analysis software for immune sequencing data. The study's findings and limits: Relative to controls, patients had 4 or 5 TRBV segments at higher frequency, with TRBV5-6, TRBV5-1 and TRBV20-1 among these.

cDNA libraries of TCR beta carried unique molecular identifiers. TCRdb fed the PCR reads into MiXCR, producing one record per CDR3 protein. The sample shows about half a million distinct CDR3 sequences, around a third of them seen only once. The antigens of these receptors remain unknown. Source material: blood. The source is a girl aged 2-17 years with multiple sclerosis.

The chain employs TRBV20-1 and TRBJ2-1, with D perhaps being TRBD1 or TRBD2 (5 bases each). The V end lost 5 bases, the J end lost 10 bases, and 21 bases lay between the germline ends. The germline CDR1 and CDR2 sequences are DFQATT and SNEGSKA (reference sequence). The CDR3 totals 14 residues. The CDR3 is CSASGTPVGSEQFF. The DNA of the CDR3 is TGCAGTGCTTCCGGGACGCCTGTTGGTTCGGAGCAGTTCTTC.

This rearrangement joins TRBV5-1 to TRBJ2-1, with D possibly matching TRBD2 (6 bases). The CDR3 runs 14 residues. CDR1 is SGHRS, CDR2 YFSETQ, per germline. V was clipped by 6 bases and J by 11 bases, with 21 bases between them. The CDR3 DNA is TGCGCCAGCAACCCTGTAGCGGAGGGCCCCAAGCAGTTCTTC. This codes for CASNPVAEGPKQFF.

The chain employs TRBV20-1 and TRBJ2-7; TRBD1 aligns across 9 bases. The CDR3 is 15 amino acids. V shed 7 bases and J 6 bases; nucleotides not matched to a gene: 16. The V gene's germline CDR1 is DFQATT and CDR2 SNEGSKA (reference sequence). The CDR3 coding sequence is TGCAGTGGAGAAGGGACCGGGACAGGGTCGTCCGAGCAGTACTTC. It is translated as CSGEGTGTGSSEQYF.

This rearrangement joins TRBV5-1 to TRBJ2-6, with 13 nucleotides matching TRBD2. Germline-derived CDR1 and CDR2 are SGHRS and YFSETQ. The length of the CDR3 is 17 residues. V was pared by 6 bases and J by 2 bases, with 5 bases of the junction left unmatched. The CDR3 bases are TGCGCCAGCACTGGACTAGCGGGGGATGCTGGGGCCAACGTCCTGACTTTC. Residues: CASTGLAGDAGANVLTF.

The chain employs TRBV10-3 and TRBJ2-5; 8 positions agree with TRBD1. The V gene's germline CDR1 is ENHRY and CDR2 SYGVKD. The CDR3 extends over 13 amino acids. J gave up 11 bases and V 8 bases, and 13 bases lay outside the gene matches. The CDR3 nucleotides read TGTGCCATCTCCCTAGACAGGGGATGGGAGCAGTACTTC. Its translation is CAISLDRGWEQYF.

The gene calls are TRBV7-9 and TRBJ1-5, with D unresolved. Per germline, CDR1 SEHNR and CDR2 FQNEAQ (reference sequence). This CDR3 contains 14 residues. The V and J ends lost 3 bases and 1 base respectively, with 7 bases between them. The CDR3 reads CASSFGTSNQPQHF. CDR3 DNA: TGTGCCAGCAGCTTCGGAACCAGCAATCAGCCCCAGCATTTT.

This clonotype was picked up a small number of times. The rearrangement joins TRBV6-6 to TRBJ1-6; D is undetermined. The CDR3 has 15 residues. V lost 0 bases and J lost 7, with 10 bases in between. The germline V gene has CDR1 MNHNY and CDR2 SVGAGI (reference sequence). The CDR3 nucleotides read TGTGCCAGCAGTTACTCCGACCCGAGGAATTCACCCCTCCACTTT. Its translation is CASSYSDPRNSPLHF.

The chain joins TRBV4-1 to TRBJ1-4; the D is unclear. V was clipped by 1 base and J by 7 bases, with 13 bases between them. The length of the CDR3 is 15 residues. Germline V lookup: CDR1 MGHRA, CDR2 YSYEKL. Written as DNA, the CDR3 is TGCGCCAGCAGCCAAGGGCCGAAGCGGAGTGAAAAACTGTTTTTT. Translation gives CASSQGPKRSEKLFF.

CDR3 nucleotides: TGTGCCAGCACCCGGAGCTACAATGAGCAGTTCTTC. Encoded protein: CASTRSYNEQFF. The chain couples TRBV6-1 to TRBJ2-1; D remains unclear. Germline CDR1 reads MNHNS; CDR2 reads SASEGT. V shed 7 bases and J shed 3 bases, with 7 bases lying between them. The CDR3 contains 12 residues.

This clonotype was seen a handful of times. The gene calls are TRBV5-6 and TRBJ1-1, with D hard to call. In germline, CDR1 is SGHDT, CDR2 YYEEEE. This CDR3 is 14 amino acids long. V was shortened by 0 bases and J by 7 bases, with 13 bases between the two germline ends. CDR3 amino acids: CASSLVSQQSEAFF. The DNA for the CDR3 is TGTGCCAGCAGCTTGGTGAGTCAGCAGAGTGAAGCTTTCTTT.

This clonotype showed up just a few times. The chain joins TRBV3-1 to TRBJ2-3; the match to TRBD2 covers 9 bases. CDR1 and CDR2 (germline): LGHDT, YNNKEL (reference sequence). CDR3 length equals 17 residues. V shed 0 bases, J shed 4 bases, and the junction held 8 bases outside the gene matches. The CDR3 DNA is TGTGCCAGCAGCCAAGATCTAACTAGCGGGTACTCAGATACGCAGTATTTT. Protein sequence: CASSQDLTSGYSDTQYF.

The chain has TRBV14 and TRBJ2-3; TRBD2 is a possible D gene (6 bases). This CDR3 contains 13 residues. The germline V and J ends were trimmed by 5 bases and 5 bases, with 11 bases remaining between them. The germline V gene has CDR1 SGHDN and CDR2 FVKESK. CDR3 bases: TGTGCCAGCAGCGGGGGACTGAGAGATACGCAGTATTTT. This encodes CASSGGLRDTQYF.

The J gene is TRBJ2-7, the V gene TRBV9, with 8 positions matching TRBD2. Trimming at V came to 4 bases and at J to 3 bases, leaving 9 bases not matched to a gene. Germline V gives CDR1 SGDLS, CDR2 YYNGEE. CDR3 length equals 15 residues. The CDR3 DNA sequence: TGTGCCAGCAGCCAGGGCGGGGGGCCGGACTACGAGCAGTACTTC. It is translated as CASSQGGGPDYEQYF. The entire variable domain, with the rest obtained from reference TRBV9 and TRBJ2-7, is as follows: DSGVTQTPKHLITATGQRVTLRCSPRSGDLSVYWYQQSLDQGLQFLIQYYNGEERAKGNILERFSAQQFPDLHSELNLSSLELGDSALYFCASSQGGGPDYEQYFGPGTRLTVT.

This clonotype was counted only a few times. This CDR3 reads CASTRLSGGTDTQYF. CDR3 sequence (DNA): TGTGCCAGCACCCGACTTAGCGGGGGCACAGATACGCAGTATTTT. The gene calls are TRBV6-5 and TRBJ2-3; TRBD2 aligns across 8 bases. CDR1 and CDR2 (germline): MNHEY, SVGAGI. V dropped 7 bases and J dropped 1; count of bases not matched to a gene: 7. CDR3 size: 15 residues.

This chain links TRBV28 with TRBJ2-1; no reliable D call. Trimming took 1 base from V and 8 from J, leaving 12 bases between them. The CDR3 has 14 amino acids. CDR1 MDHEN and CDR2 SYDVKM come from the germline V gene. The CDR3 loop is CASSLYLGKHEQFF. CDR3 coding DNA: TGTGCCAGCAGTTTATATTTGGGGAAACATGAGCAGTTCTTC.

CDR3 in DNA: TGCAGCGCCCGAGTAACGGGGAGTGGCGAGCAGTACTTC. Translated, it gives CSARVTGSGEQYF. J is TRBJ2-7 and V is TRBV29-1, with D tentatively TRBD2 (5 bases). CDR1 SQVTM and CDR2 ANQGSEA come from the germline V gene. V was shortened by 7 bases and J by 6 bases, with 19 bases between the two germline ends. The CDR3 extends over 13 amino acids.

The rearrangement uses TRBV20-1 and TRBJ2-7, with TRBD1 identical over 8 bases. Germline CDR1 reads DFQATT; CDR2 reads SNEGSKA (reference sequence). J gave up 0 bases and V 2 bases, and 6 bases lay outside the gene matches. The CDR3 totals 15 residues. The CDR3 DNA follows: TGCAGTGCTAGACCCACCACAGGGGGCTCCTACGAGCAGTACTTC. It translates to CSARPTTGGSYEQYF.

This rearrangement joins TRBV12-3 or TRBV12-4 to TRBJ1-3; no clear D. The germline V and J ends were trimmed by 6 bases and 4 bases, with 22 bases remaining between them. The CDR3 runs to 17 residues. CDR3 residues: CASSPKGGRAFGNTIYF. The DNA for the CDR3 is TGTGCCAGCAGCCCAAAGGGCGGAAGGGCGTTCGGAAACACCATATATTTT.

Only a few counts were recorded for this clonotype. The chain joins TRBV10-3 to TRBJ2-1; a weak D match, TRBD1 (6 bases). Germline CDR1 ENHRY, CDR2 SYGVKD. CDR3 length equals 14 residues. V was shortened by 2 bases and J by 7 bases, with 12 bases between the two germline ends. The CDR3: CAISEPGRGNEQFF. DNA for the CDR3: TGTGCCATCAGTGAGCCGGGCAGGGGAAATGAGCAGTTCTTC.

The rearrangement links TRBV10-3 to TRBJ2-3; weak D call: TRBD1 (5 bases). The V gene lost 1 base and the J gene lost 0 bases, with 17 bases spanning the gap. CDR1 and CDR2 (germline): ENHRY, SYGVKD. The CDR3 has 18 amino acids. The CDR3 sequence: CAISEFGAVPPSTDTQYF. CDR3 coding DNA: TGTGCCATCAGTGAGTTTGGGGCCGTGCCGCCTAGCACAGATACGCAGTATTTT.